The T cell receptor beta chain under discussion was sequenced for a study of blood T cells in healthy people across ages. Using a J-beta primer mix together with a sample-barcoded 5' primer, a second PCR was run for roughly 6 to 12 cycles. TCRdb itself ran the 5' RACE reads through MiXCR, one entry per CDR3 protein. The table includes about 800,000 distinct CDR3 sequences, just under 25% detected once. Losses at the gene ends were 6 bases for V and 5 bases for J; bases not matched to a gene: 10. The CDR3 sequence is 14 residues long. Germline values: CDR1 DFQATT, CDR2 SNEGSKA (reference sequence). These data also formed part of another study, on T cells of mothers and their children.

Sample: blood. This receptor was taken from a boy between 10 and 17 years old in good health. J is TRBJ2-5 and V is TRBV20-1; 9 bases map to TRBD2. CDR3 sequence reads: CSAGQRGAGETQYF. The DNA of the CDR3 is TGCAGTGCCGGTCAGCGGGGGGCGGGGGAGACCCAGTACTTC.